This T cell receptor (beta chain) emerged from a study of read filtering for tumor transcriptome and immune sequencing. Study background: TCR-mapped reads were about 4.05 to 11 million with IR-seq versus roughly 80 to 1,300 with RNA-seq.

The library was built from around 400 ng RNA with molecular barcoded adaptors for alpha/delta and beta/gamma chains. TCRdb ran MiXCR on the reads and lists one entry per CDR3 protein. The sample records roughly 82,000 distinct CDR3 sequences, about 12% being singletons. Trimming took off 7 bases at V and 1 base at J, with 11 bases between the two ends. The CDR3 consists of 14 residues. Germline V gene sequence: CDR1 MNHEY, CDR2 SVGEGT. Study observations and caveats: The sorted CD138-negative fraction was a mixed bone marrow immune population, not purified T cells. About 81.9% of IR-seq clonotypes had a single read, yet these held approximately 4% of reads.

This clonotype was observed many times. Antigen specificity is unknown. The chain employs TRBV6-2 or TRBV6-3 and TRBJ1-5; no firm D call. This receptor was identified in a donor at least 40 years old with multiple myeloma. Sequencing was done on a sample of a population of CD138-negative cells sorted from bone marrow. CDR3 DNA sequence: TGTGCCAGCACGCGGTCAGGCAGCAATCAGCCCCAGCATTTT. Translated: CASTRSGSNQPQHF.